One and the same sample provided the 9 T cell receptor beta chains below, sequenced in a study of cytomegalovirus exposure and HLA in healthy donors. Vbeta (60) and Jbeta (13) primers were used in the PCR. Profiling relied on immunoSEQ multiplex PCR, and the TCRdb table lists in-frame clones only, not all of them. The sample has 130,000 or so clones; approximately 80% are singletons. Sequencing was carried out using PBMCs. These receptors all stem from a man aged 30 to 45 in good health and CMV-seronegative.

CDR3: CASGGALPAFF. The CDR3 coding sequence is TGTGCCAGCGGCGGGGCCCTTCCAGCTTTCTTT. The rearrangement links TRBV18 to TRBJ1-1, with D possibly being TRBD1 (5 bases). V shed 8 bases and J shed 10 bases, with 14 bases lying between them. CDR3 size: 11 residues. Germline values: CDR1 KGHSH, CDR2 LQKENI.

Only a few counts were recorded for this clone. Here the CDR3 DNA reads TGCGCCAGCAGCCAACCCCAGGGAGGCACAGGGGGCGCGCACACTGAAGCTTTCTTT. This translates into CASSQPQGGTGGAHTEAFF. This rearrangement joins TRBV4-1 to TRBJ1-1, with 9 bases identical to TRBD1. Trimming cost V 2 bases and J 3 bases; bases outside gene matches: 16. CDR3 length: 19 residues. Germline loops: CDR1 MGHRA, CDR2 YSYEKL.

The chain links TRBV27 to TRBJ1-6; 8 bases align to TRBD1. Germline values: CDR1 MNHEY, CDR2 SMNVEV (reference sequence). V shed 7 bases, J shed 8 bases, and the junction held 7 bases outside the gene matches. The CDR3 covers 14 residues. The CDR3 bases are TGTGCCAGCACTAGGACAGGGTCATATTCACCCCTCCACTTT. Encoded protein: CASTRTGSYSPLHF.

The chain has TRBV4-1 and TRBJ2-7, with D unresolved. V gave up 0 bases and J gave up 2 bases, with 11 bases separating them. The CDR3 runs 15 residues. Germline CDR1 MGHRA, CDR2 YSYEKL. The CDR3 coding sequence is TGCGCCAGCAGCCAAGAACGATCAGATACCTACGAGCAGTACTTC. It is translated as CASSQERSDTYEQYF.

V and J are TRBV28 and TRBJ2-7; TRBD1 matches 9 bases. There are 15 residues in the CDR3. Germline V lookup: CDR1 MDHEN, CDR2 SYDVKM. The J segment lost 3 bases and the V segment lost 2 bases, leaving 5 bases of the junction unmatched. CDR3 sequence (DNA): TGTGCCAGCAGTTTAGAAGGGACAGGGTTCTACGAGCAGTACTTC. Translating gives CASSLEGTGFYEQYF. The variable domain in full, with the rest retrieved from reference TRBV28 and TRBJ2-7, is DVKVTQSSRYLVKRTGEKVFLECVQDMDHENMFWYRQDPGLGLRLIYFSYDVKMKEKGDIPEGYSVSREKKERFSLILESASTNQTSMYLCASSLEGTGFYEQYFGPGTRLTVT.

The chain uses TRBV28 and TRBJ1-1; the D is unclear. Trimming cost V 3 bases and J 4 bases, with 15 bases left between them. Germline V gives CDR1 MDHEN, CDR2 SYDVKM. The CDR3 spans 15 residues. CDR3 nucleotide sequence: TGTGCCAGCAGTTTCACAATCGGAGGGAGCACTGAAGCTTTCTTT. Residues: CASSFTIGGSTEAFF.

The chain joins TRBV19 to TRBJ2-5, with D unresolved. V lost 3 bases and J lost 3, with 11 bases in between. This CDR3 spans 14 amino acids. Germline CDR1 is LNHDA and CDR2 is SQIVND (reference sequence). CDR3 protein: CASSIYFGEETQYF. As DNA, the CDR3 is TGTGCCAGTAGTATTTATTTCGGAGAAGAGACCCAGTACTTC.

The V call is TRBV7-9, the J call TRBJ1-2; 10 nucleotides agree with TRBD1. CDR1 and CDR2 (germline): SEHNR, FQNEAQ (reference sequence). V lost 1 base and J lost 14; bases outside the gene matches: 7. CDR3 length equals 13 residues. CDR3 nucleotides: TGTGCCAGCAGCTTAGGACAGGGGGCGCAGAAAACCTTC. It codes for CASSLGQGAQKTF.

This clone was recorded at least ten times. The CDR3 region is CARGTGPNEKLFF. CDR3 bases: TGTGCCAGAGGGACAGGGCCTAATGAAAAACTGTTTTTT. This chain links TRBV2 with TRBJ1-4; 9 nucleotides match TRBD1. With 9 bases clipped from V and 3 bases from J, the junction kept 2 bases outside the gene matches. Germline V gene sequence: CDR1 SNHLY, CDR2 FYNNEI. The CDR3 is made up of 13 amino acids.